This TCR beta chain was found in a study of PD-1 blockade in classical Hodgkin lymphoma (dated by TCRdb to 2020 to 2022). In the study overall: Nivolumab dosing was 3 mg/kg intravenously every 2 weeks, continuing until either disease progression or unacceptable toxicity. To define a peripheral blood immune signature of response to PD-1 blockade in classical Hodgkin lymphoma, the study combined TCR beta sequencing with CyTOF. Overall results and qualifications from the work: The study was limited to a single clinical trial cohort, and causes of repertoire differences, possibly disease activity or prior therapy, remained undefined. By C4D1, a significant rise was seen in CD4+ TCR diversity but not in CD8+ TCR diversity (p=0.0027 vs p=0.16), and the rise was most apparent among complete responders (p=0.02). Among trial patients, those achieving complete response had baseline diversity similar to that of newly diagnosed patients, while diversity was significantly lower in partial responders and progressors. Baseline TCR diversity was reported to be lower in newly diagnosed patients than in healthy donors and to be lower still in relapsed/refractory patients. Lower diversity was seen in patients whose nivolumab began less than 1 year after ASCT, and these patients were left out of later analyses so that immune reconstitution would not confound the results.

Turning to this clone: What antigen it recognizes has not been identified. No much larger clone is present one base from it, and per-base qualities are unavailable.

The germline V and J ends show losses of 1 base and 0 bases respectively, and no gene match explains 3 bases of the junction. The CDR3 goes from the cysteine to the phenylalanine over 18 residues. Only CDR3 DNA is held: 54 bases, read in frame from base 1. Per the germline V gene, LGHNA is the CDR1 and YSLEER is the CDR2. The Qiagen DNeasy kit was used to extract genomic DNA both from unsorted PBMCs and from the negatively selected CD4+ and CD8+ fractions. TCR beta CDR3 regions were subjected to amplification by immunoSEQ multiplex PCR with primers that anneal to V and J segments. Amplification bias was minimized using a synthetic immune receptor repertoire, and residual bias was removed computationally after sequencing. In the authors' own workflow: Repertoire diversity was quantified as the Shannon entropy index using custom Python scripts. Unsorted, CD4+ and CD8+ repertoires were examined separately, except in combined analyses, for which CD4+ and CD8+ sequences were merged in silico. Clonal expansion was defined as a frequency increase of at least 2-fold after treatment compared with C1D1, and clones undetected at baseline were assigned a pseudocount of 0.5. Singleton clones were defined as clones with 0 or 1 copy at C1D1, and non-singleton clones were defined as clones with 2 or more copies. Clones expanded in unsorted samples were labelled as CD4+, CD8+ or unknown by matching protein sequences in sorted samples from the same patient. Wilcoxon tests on paired samples were used to test diversity changes from C1D1 to C4D1. TCRdb's version of the immuneACCESS table is confined to in-frame rearrangements and falls short of the full clone set. An unresolved V gene accounts for under half of the shortfall where checked; the remainder is of unknown origin. V, J and clone size were drawn from that table, and D and trimming were deduced from the DNA. Counted in this sample were 25,000 to 30,000 clones; 70% to 75% of them appeared once. The leading ten clones occupy 3% to 3.5% of the sample.

The sample's time point label, in plain terms: cycle 2 day 1 (C2D1) of nivolumab. Every trial patient had relapsed after autologous stem cell transplantation, and cohorts A, B and C differed in prior brentuximab vedotin exposure. The trial cohort was composed of some 57 patients with relapsed/refractory classical Hodgkin lymphoma, for whom complete response, partial response or progressive disease was recorded as best overall response. In the multi-cohort phase II CheckMate 205 trial, trial patients received single-agent nivolumab. An independent review committee assessed best overall response using the 2007 International Working Group response criteria. Trial PBMCs were obtained immediately prior to nivolumab initiation (C1D1) and on therapy at cycle 2 day 1 and cycle 4 day 1. Peripheral blood was collected in 8 mL Vacutainer Cell Preparation Tubes, from which PBMCs were isolated by centrifugation and then cryopreserved.

The clonotype was recovered from a human donor with classical Hodgkin lymphoma. This sequence uses TRBV4-3 and TRBJ2-5, with 15 bases aligning to TRBD2. The starting material was peripheral blood mononuclear cells (PBMCs), obtained before the second cycle of nivolumab. This receptor has the CDR3 CASSQGGLAGGYQETQYF. The nucleotides are TGCGCCAGCAGCCAAGGGGGACTAGCGGGGGGCTACCAAGAGACCCAGTACTTC.